Detailed here is one T cell receptor beta chain. Its antigen is unknown. Together with a sample-barcoded 5' primer, a J-beta primer mix was included in a second PCR lasting roughly 6 to 12 cycles. MiXCR, applied by TCRdb to the 5' RACE reads, yields one record per CDR3 protein. The profile shows around 1,000,000 distinct CDR3 sequences, 20% to 25% of them singletons. The CDR3 runs 15 residues. CDR1 is SGHRS and CDR2 is YFSETQ in the germline V gene. The amount of total RNA extracted per sample was at least 6 micrograms. These data are taken from a study of blood T cells in healthy people across ages. The study's findings and limits: Fewer expanded clones and more diversity marked long-lived versus aged donors.

The same data also went into a second study, on T cells of mothers and their children. As that report states: Regardless of relatedness, pairs show thymic selection shaping TCR recombination output in a similar manner. Detection of persistent microchimeric T cell clones did not occur.

The sequence was collected from a girl aged 2 to 10 in good health. The chain has TRBV5-1 and TRBJ2-1, with TRBD2 matching over 7 bases. Matching the DNA end better, TRBJ2-7 makes the J call doubtful. Input material: blood. The CDR3 loop is CASSLGSGPAYEQYF. DNA for the CDR3: TGCGCCAGCAGCTTGGGTAGCGGGCCAGCCTACGAGCAGTACTTC.